The rows below give T cell receptor beta chains drawn from one sample of a study of somatic mutations in cytotoxic T cells in rheumatoid arthritis. The data were produced by immunoSEQ multiplex PCR, yet TCRdb's version contains in-frame clones alone and is incomplete. In the table there are around 9,000 clones, under 80% of which are singletons. The sequencing input was CD8+ T cells sorted from blood. The receptors stem from an adult with rheumatoid arthritis. The conserved cysteine and the conserved F or W are not part of the CDR3 here. A clone size is listed for some rows: how often the clone was seen (once, few, many), or a class if it is expanded.

size: -; J: TRBJ1-4; V: TRBV18; CDR3: ASSPEGTGNEKLF
size: -; J: TRBJ2-5; V: TRBV15; CDR3: ATSTRTGQETQY
size: -; J: TRBJ2-7; V: TRBV7-2; CDR3: ASSSPRDRSSYEQY
size: -; J: TRBJ1-2; V: TRBV20-1; CDR3: SARGGPGYT
size: once; J: TRBJ2-1; V: TRBV19; CDR3: ASSIVQGGSGGKF
size: -; J: TRBJ1-2; V: TRBV28; CDR3: ASSPPANYGYT
size: once; J: TRBJ2-3; V: TRBV5-1; CDR3: ASSPGQGVKY
size: -; J: TRBJ1-1; V: TRBV19; CDR3: ASSISGTAEAF
size: -; J: TRBJ2-5; V: TRBV7-9; CDR3: ASSSEGGTSSQTQY
size: -; J: TRBJ2-7; V: TRBV7-9; CDR3: ASSKEGQGAEEQY
size: -; J: TRBJ2-3; V: TRBV5-4; CDR3: ASSLWGESTDTQY
size: -; J: TRBJ2-7; V: TRBV7-8; CDR3: ASSFSGTTSYEQY
size: -; J: TRBJ2-7; V: TRBV4-2; CDR3: ASSQSDYEQY
size: -; J: TRBJ2-1; V: TRBV6-1; CDR3: ASSEARTIEQF
size: -; J: TRBJ2-1; V: TRBV13; CDR3: ASSLAGNEQF
size: -; J: TRBJ1-1; V: TRBV29-1; CDR3: SVESNRLEAF
size: -; J: TRBJ2-3; V: TRBV5-1; CDR3: ASSSLGQGFEDTQY
size: -; J: TRBJ2-2; V: TRBV7-9; CDR3: ASSLGDSGRTGELF
size: few; J: TRBJ1-3; V: TRBV19; CDR3: ASSDRGSGNTIY
size: -; J: TRBJ1-1; V: TRBV5-4; CDR3: ASSLGTEAF
size: -; J: TRBJ2-3; V: TRBV9; CDR3: ASSVGGTGADTQY
size: -; J: TRBJ2-3; V: TRBV7-8; CDR3: ASSLDPSGGAQQSTDTQY
size: -; J: TRBJ2-1; V: TRBV2; CDR3: ASGTGLDNEQF
size: -; J: TRBJ2-7; V: TRBV15; CDR3: ATSRERGEREQY
size: -; J: TRBJ2-7; V: TRBV11-3; CDR3: ASSSDRVRYEQY
size: few; J: TRBJ2-1; V: TRBV7-2; CDR3: ASSFTSGDNEQF
size: -; J: TRBJ1-1; V: TRBV28; CDR3: ASSFHSTEAF
size: few; J: TRBJ2-7; V: TRBV7-3; CDR3: ASSSSGPGDEQY
size: once; J: TRBJ1-1; V: TRBV5-6; CDR3: ASSLWVTGYTEAF
size: -; J: TRBJ2-1; V: TRBV30; CDR3: ALSSGPRVDEQF
size: -; J: TRBJ2-2; V: TRBV28; CDR3: AGSSLAGGRNTGELF
size: -; J: TRBJ2-2; V: TRBV6-5; CDR3: ASSLTPGYTGELF
size: -; J: TRBJ2-7; V: TRBV28; CDR3: ASGDPGQLHEQY
size: -; J: TRBJ2-1; V: TRBV9; CDR3: ASSARRNEQF
size: -; J: TRBJ1-1; V: TRBV11-2; CDR3: ASSPRGQLNTEAF
size: few; J: TRBJ2-7; V: TRBV21-1; CDR3: ASSSRRGNEQY
size: -; J: TRBJ1-2; V: TRBV6-5; CDR3: ASRAGWGGYT
size: -; J: TRBJ1-5; V: TRBV30; CDR3: AWGLGQGREQPQH
size: -; J: TRBJ1-1; V: TRBV4-1; CDR3: ASSQAGTGNTEAF
size: -; J: TRBJ2-3; V: TRBV13; CDR3: ASSIRDSTDTQY
size: few; J: TRBJ1-1; V: TRBV5-5; CDR3: ASSLWTGGNTEAF
size: once; J: TRBJ2-3; V: TRBV2; CDR3: ASSGGRGLDTQY
size: -; J: TRBJ1-1; V: TRBV7-6; CDR3: ASSPGAGGGPRRLEAF
size: -; J: TRBJ1-1; V: TRBV11-2; CDR3: ASSPFGTGSRAF
size: -; J: TRBJ2-5; V: TRBV7-9; CDR3: ASSPGLAGGPYQETQY
size: -; J: TRBJ2-5; V: TRBV7-9; CDR3: ASSPYRDREY
size: -; J: TRBJ1-2; V: TRBV7-9; CDR3: ASSTGGESPYGYT
size: -; J: TRBJ1-1; V: TRBV27; CDR3: ASSGTDRDPEAF
size: -; J: TRBJ2-1; V: TRBV14; CDR3: ASSQYGGSSYNEQF
size: -; J: TRBJ2-1; V: TRBV7-2; CDR3: ASSHGLEQF
size: -; J: TRBJ2-5; V: TRBV29-1; CDR3: SVGQGILVTQY
size: few; J: TRBJ1-5; V: TRBV6-6; CDR3: ASSYTGTGPPAQH